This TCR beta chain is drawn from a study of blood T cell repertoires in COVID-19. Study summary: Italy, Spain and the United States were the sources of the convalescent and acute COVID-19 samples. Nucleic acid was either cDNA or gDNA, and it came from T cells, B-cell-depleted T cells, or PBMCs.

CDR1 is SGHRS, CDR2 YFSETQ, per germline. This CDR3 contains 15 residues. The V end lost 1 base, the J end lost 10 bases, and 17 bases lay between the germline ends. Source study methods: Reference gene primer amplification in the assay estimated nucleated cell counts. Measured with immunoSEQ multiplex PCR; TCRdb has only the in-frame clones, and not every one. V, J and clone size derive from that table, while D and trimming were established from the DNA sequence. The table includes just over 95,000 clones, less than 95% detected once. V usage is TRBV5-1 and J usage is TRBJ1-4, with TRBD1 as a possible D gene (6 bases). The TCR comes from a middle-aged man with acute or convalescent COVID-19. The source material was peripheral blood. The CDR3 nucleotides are TGCGCCAGCAGCTTGACACAGGGTGCATCCGGAAAACTGTTTTTT. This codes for CASSLTQGASGKLFF.